These T cell receptor beta chains were read from a single sample in a study of CD4+ T cells in melanoma. Only in-frame clones appear in the TCRdb table, and some are missing; sequencing was by immunoSEQ multiplex PCR. The sample gives 15,000 to 20,000 clones, around 85% of which show up once; 5.4% is in the top ten. The sequenced sample consisted of cells from a culture (not recorded whether cultured in vitro). The source of these receptors is a human donor with melanoma. CDR3s include the opening cysteine and the closing phenylalanine or tryptophan. Clone size is not always given. Where it is, it says once, few, many or a class for expanded clones.

v_gene	abundance	len	CDR3aa
TRBV27	once	13	CASGYRGGNGYTF
TRBV4-1	NA	15	CASSSRGTGGSLQFF
TRBV10-1	NA	13	CASAGQMNTEAFF
TRBV27	once	13	CASTQRRGDTQYF
TRBV2	NA	14	CASSGQGAFGEQYF
TRBV12-5	NA	16	CASGLFLRGRNQPQHF
TRBV10-3	NA	15	CAITDKGQMNTEAFF
TRBV29-1	NA	16	CSGGKKPGSSYNEQFF
TRBV7-9	NA	16	CASSFLGPLGAGELFF
TRBV27	NA	15	CASQPGTSYYNEQFF
TRBV2	NA	15	CASSVVSSYNSPLHF
TRBV9	NA	14	CASSARDRDYEQYF
TRBV29-1	NA	12	CSTAPGATEAFF
TRBV10-2	NA	15	CASNRTGGAGQPQHF
TRBV5-4	NA	16	CASSFGLAAGTDTQYF
TRBV7-9	few	13	CASSDAGAGKLFF
TRBV19	NA	16	CASSIAAPGTGVGYTF
TRBV28	NA	13	CAAGETGANVLTF
TRBV5-4	NA	15	CASSLNRATNEKLFF
TRBV15	NA	17	CATSNRQGRPWSTEAFF
TRBV4-1	few	14	CASSQHTGNTEAFF
TRBV7-3	NA	13	CASSSGTGSEQFF
TRBV13	NA	19	CASSGIYALGGGRSDTQYF
TRBV9	NA	15	CASSFRLADYNEQFF
TRBV20-1	few	10	CSATRDTQYF
TRBV4-1	NA	18	CASTPRGPAGGLPGELFF
TRBV29-1	NA	15	CSVRGAGTGIGELFF
TRBV5-1	NA	13	CASSLARDYEQYF
TRBV6-5	NA	16	CASSYSPTGMNTEAFF
TRBV11-2	NA	16	CASSSYGTSEKETQYF
TRBV6-1	once	14	CASMASRARNTIYF
TRBV5-5	NA	16	CASSLVVAGASSPLHF
TRBV10-2	NA	14	CASSESTEVQPQHF
TRBV4-1	once	15	CASSQVLATNEKLFF
TRBV4-1	NA	16	CASSQDGGIGNQPQHF
TRBV19	NA	15	CASSFDRGHTGELFF
TRBV28	NA	12	CASGQRQYEQYF
TRBV30	NA	16	CAWSRDRGSSYNEQFF